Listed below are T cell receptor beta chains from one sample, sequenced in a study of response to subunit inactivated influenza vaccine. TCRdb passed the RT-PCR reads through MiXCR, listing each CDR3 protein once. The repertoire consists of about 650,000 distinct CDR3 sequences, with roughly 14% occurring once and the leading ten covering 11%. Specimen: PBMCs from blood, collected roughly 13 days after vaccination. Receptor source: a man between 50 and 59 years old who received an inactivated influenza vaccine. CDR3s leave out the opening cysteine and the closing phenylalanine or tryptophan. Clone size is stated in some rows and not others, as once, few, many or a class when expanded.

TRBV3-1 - ASSQGTGYTIY
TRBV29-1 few SVTRRETQY
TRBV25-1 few ASSLTGDSPLH
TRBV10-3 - AITSGYSGNTIY
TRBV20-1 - SATGTSGGLDTQY
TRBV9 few ASSRMGQSSTDTQY
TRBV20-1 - SARDLASGYSSYNEQF
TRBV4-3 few ASSQVPGGYYEQY
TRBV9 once ASSGSVAEALGVLF
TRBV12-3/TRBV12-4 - ASSLPGVGELF
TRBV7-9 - ASSPGTTYNEQF
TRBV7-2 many ASSLMSSSSGNTIY
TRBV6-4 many ASRSGVGTEAF
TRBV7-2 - ASRPGGLASDTQY
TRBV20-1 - SARTGTPRYNEQF
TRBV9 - ASSVARTESYNEQF
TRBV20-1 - SASPTGENTGELF
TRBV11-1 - ASSLRSGSVPSYNEQF
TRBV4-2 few ASSPLAGGLVSKNIQY
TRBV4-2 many ASSHRQGDEQF
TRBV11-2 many ASSRNVDRVSYGYT
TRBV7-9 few ASSLVTGLNTEAF
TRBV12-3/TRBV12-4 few ASSLKASGGDEQF
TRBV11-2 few ASREPGGIQETQY
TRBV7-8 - ASSLASGTTYNEQF
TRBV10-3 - AIAGGPADTQY
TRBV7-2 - ASSAEGHPYEQY
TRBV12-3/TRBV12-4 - ASSPTVLYGYT
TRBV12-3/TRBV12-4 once ASAPQRQLNTEAI
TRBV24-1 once ATSDRDRGLTGELF
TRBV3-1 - ASSQDWDNWGGTQETQY
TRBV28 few ASRPQGSQPQH
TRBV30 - AWSAPGRSYNEQF
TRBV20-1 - SADTIWGDSPASNYGYT
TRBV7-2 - ASSLELTSGYGYT
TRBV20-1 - SASARDHSYEQY
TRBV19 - ASSIGPQRGTGELF
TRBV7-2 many ASRTDFYNEQF
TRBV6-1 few ASGYRALEEQY
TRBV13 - ASSSRTGNTIY
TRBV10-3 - AIRLDSSTEAF
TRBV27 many ASSLSPASGTYEQY
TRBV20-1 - RVSLGSSYNEQF
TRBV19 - ASSIVSRQLNQPQH
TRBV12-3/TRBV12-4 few ASSPTSASYNEQF
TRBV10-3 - AIRHSQGNTEAF
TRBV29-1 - PKSPPRNTQY
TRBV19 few ASSIVREGPEQF
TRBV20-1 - SAVRTSGRKNEQF
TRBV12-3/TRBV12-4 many ASSISGSIREQY
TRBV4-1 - ASSQNPAEAGNYEQY
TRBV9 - ASSVGGGTYGYT
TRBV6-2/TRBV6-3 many ASSYRGYNEQF
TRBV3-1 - ASSQILAGAGETQY
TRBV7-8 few ASSLRAGLGGGTDTQY